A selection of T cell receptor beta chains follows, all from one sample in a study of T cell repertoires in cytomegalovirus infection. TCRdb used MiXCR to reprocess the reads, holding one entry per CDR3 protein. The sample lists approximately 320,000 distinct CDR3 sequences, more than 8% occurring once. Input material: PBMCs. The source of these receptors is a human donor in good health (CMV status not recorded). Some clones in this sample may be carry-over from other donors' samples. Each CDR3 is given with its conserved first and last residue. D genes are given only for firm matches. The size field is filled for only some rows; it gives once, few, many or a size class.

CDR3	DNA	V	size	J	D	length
CASSLVSLAGETQYF	TGTGCCAGCAGCTTGGTTTCCTTGGCGGGAGAGACCCAGTACTTC	TRBV5-5	NA	TRBJ2-5	NA	15
CASSSTSDSYNEQFF	TGTGCCAGCAGTTCAACTAGCGACTCCTACAATGAGCAGTTCTTC	TRBV27	NA	TRBJ2-1	TRBD2	15
CASSLGSIVQFF	TGTGCCAGCAGCTTAGGATCCATAGTGCAGTTCTTC	TRBV11-1	NA	TRBJ2-1	NA	12
CASSQDRTRREQFF	TGTGCCAGCAGCCAAGATAGGACTAGACGTGAGCAGTTCTTC	TRBV3-1	few	TRBJ2-1	TRBD2	14
CASSGGGYGYTF	TGTGCCAGCAGTGGGGGGGGCTATGGCTACACCTTC	TRBV25-1	few	TRBJ1-2	NA	12
CASKRLANTGELFF	TGTGCCAGCAAAAGACTGGCGAACACCGGGGAGCTGTTTTTT	TRBV6-1	NA	TRBJ2-2	NA	14
CASSLNFGITDTQYF	TGTGCCAGCAGCTTGAATTTCGGGATCACAGATACGCAGTATTTT	TRBV7-9	many	TRBJ2-3	NA	15
CASSLESTGSKNIQYF	TGTGCCAGCAGCTTAGAGAGTACAGGGTCCAAAAACATTCAGTACTTC	TRBV11-2	many	TRBJ2-4	NA	16
CATARSGGYNEQFF	TGTGCCACCGCACGGTCAGGGGGCTACAATGAGCAGTTCTTC	TRBV15	NA	TRBJ2-1	TRBD1	14
CASSLDRQGGTDTQYF	TGTGCCAGCAGCTTGGATAGACAGGGTGGCACAGATACGCAGTATTTT	TRBV7-8	many	TRBJ2-3	TRBD1	16
CASSTSQGRTEAFF	TGTGCCAGCAGTACCTCACAGGGTAGGACTGAAGCTTTCTTT	TRBV6-2/TRBV6-3	NA	TRBJ1-1	NA	14
CASSPLSGGIYEQYF	TGTGCCAGCAGCCCCCTTTCGGGAGGGATCTACGAGCAGTACTTC	TRBV7-2	many	TRBJ2-7	TRBD2	15
CASRLTGGGYTF	TGTGCCAGCAGATTGACAGGGGGTGGCTACACCTTC	TRBV7-2	NA	TRBJ1-2	TRBD1	12
CAIRETGMVTDTQYF	TGTGCCATCAGGGAGACAGGGATGGTCACAGATACGCAGTATTTT	TRBV10-3	few	TRBJ2-3	TRBD1	15
CASSLYRDSPLHF	TGTGCCAGCAGTCTATACAGGGACTCACCCCTCCACTTT	TRBV7-2	many	TRBJ1-6	NA	13
CASSPRGGRAREEQYF	TGTGCCAGCAGCCCGAGGGGCGGGAGGGCTCGGGAGGAGCAGTACTTC	TRBV7-9	many	TRBJ2-7	TRBD2	16
CASSLILLAGGRDTQYF	TGTGCCAGCAGCTTAATCTTACTAGCGGGGGGGCGAGATACGCAGTATTTT	TRBV7-2	once	TRBJ2-3	TRBD2	17
CASSPSGNEQFF	TGTGCCAGCAGCCCATCAGGGAATGAGCAGTTCTTC	TRBV7-2	many	TRBJ2-1	NA	12
CSARPPTRQGAGQPQHF	TGCAGTGCTAGACCCCCCACCAGACAGGGCGCAGGTCAGCCCCAGCATTTT	TRBV20-1	many	TRBJ1-5	TRBD1	17
CASSSVSVGTYTQYF	TGCGCCAGCAGCTCCGTATCCGTGGGCACATATACGCAGTATTTT	TRBV5-1	NA	TRBJ2-3	NA	15
CASSRSGSTDTQYF	TGTGCCAGCAGCCGGAGCGGGAGCACAGATACGCAGTATTTT	TRBV7-2	many	TRBJ2-3	NA	14
CAISESTLASGRKPEQYF	TGTGCCATCAGTGAGTCGACGTTGGCTAGCGGGCGTAAGCCCGAGCAGTACTTC	TRBV10-3	few	TRBJ2-7	TRBD2	18
CASSLGKPAGATDTQYF	TGTGCCAGCAGCTTAGGAAAACCAGCGGGTGCTACAGATACGCAGTATTTT	TRBV7-9	NA	TRBJ2-3	NA	17
CASSSGQSATNEKLFF	TGTGCCAGCAGCTCCGGACAGAGTGCAACTAATGAAAAACTGTTTTTT	TRBV7-2	NA	TRBJ1-4	NA	16
CASSYSARTRGNQPQHF	TGTGCCAGCAGTTACTCCGCGAGGACCCGGGGGAATCAGCCCCAGCATTTT	TRBV6-2/TRBV6-3	NA	TRBJ1-5	NA	17
CASSKFPSGPSRYEQYF	TGTGCCAGCAGCAAGTTCCCAAGCGGACCATCTCGCTACGAGCAGTACTTC	TRBV11-1	many	TRBJ2-7	NA	17
CASSIGPGLEASEQFF	TGTGCCAGTAGTATAGGACCGGGACTGGAGGCGTCTGAGCAGTTCTTC	TRBV19	NA	TRBJ2-1	NA	16
CASSRRAGELFF	TGTGCCAGTAGTAGGAGGGCCGGGGAGCTGTTTTTT	TRBV19	NA	TRBJ2-2	NA	12
CASSLSGTGRNTIYF	TGTGCCAGCAGTTTATCCGGGACAGGAAGAAACACCATATATTTT	TRBV12-3/TRBV12-4	few	TRBJ1-3	TRBD1	15
CASSSGTETQYF	TGTGCCAGCAGCTCCGGGACGGAGACCCAGTACTTC	TRBV7-9	NA	TRBJ2-5	NA	12
CASSPITERSGYTF	TGTGCCAGCAGCCCTATTACAGAAAGATCCGGCTACACCTTC	TRBV7-2	NA	TRBJ1-2	NA	14
CANPPGEPYEQYF	TGTGCCAACCCTCCGGGGGAACCCTACGAGCAGTACTTC	TRBV28	many	TRBJ2-7	NA	13
CASSLKEETQYF	TGTGCCAGCAGCTTAAAGGAAGAGACCCAGTACTTC	TRBV7-9	NA	TRBJ2-5	NA	12
CASSLAGTGDQPQHF	TGTGCCAGCAGCTTAGCCGGGACAGGGGACCAGCCCCAGCATTTT	TRBV7-2	many	TRBJ1-5	TRBD1	15
CASSYYRGDYTDTQYF	TGTGCCAGCAGCTACTACAGGGGGGACTACACAGATACGCAGTATTTT	TRBV7-9	many	TRBJ2-3	NA	16
CAISESRVPYEQYF	TGTGCCATCAGTGAGTCCCGGGTCCCGTACGAGCAGTACTTC	TRBV10-3	many	TRBJ2-7	NA	14
CASSYSPAEQYF	TGTGCCAGCAGTTACTCCCCGGCCGAGCAGTACTTC	TRBV6-5	few	TRBJ2-7	NA	12
CASSTNENRAGYTF	TGTGCCAGCAGCACCAACGAAAACAGGGCTGGCTACACCTTC	TRBV7-2	many	TRBJ1-2	NA	14
CASSIYGPGETQYF	TGTGCCAGCAGTATCTACGGGCCTGGGGAGACCCAGTACTTC	TRBV6-1	few	TRBJ2-5	NA	14
CASSSRGVATDTQYF	TGTGCCAGCAGCTCCCGCGGGGTCGCCACAGATACGCAGTATTTT	TRBV7-8	many	TRBJ2-3	NA	15
CASSYRSGGDVELFF	TGTGCCAGCAGTTACCGGTCAGGCGGGGACGTGGAGCTGTTTTTT	TRBV6-2/TRBV6-3	NA	TRBJ2-2	NA	15
CASSPALRGSNQPQHF	TGTGCCAGCAGCCCGGCACTTAGAGGGAGCAATCAGCCCCAGCATTTT	TRBV7-2	many	TRBJ1-5	NA	16
CASSSTDVASTEAFF	TGTGCCAGCAGTTCAACAGATGTTGCGAGCACTGAAGCTTTCTTT	TRBV12-3/TRBV12-4	many	TRBJ1-1	NA	15
CASSPRTGIHRVEKLFF	TGTGCCAGCAGCCCTAGGACAGGGATCCACAGGGTTGAAAAACTGTTTTTT	TRBV7-6	many	TRBJ1-4	TRBD1	17
CASSQDQVQPQHF	TGCGCCAGCAGCCAAGATCAAGTGCAGCCCCAGCATTTT	TRBV4-1	many	TRBJ1-5	NA	13
CASSLGQGHRQAFF	TGTGCCAGCAGTTTAGGACAGGGCCATCGGCAAGCTTTCTTT	TRBV12-3/TRBV12-4	few	TRBJ1-1	TRBD1	14
CSASGTSGVSYEQYF	TGCAGTGCCTCTGGGACTAGCGGGGTCTCCTACGAGCAGTACTTC	TRBV20-1	NA	TRBJ2-7	TRBD2	15
CASSETSPRTDTQYF	TGTGCCAGCAGTGAGACTAGTCCCCGCACAGATACGCAGTATTTT	TRBV6-2/TRBV6-3	NA	TRBJ2-3	NA	15
CASSLSDRVADTQYF	TGTGCCAGCAGTTTATCGGACAGGGTGGCAGATACGCAGTATTTT	TRBV27	NA	TRBJ2-3	TRBD1	15
CASSPRTALTGELFF	TGTGCCAGCAGCCCCCGGACAGCCCTCACCGGGGAGCTGTTTTTT	TRBV7-8	few	TRBJ2-2	NA	15
CASSLGGANYNSPLHF	TGTGCCAGCAGCTTAGGGGGGGCAAACTATAATTCACCCCTCCACTTT	TRBV7-2	many	TRBJ1-6	NA	16
CASSLERTGTSSYNSPLHF	TGTGCCAGCAGCTTGGAGCGGACAGGGACAAGCTCCTATAATTCACCCCTCCACTTT	TRBV5-6	NA	TRBJ1-6	TRBD1	19
CASGVQGTQYF	TGTGCCAGCGGGGTGCAGGGTACGCAGTATTTT	TRBV7-6	many	TRBJ2-3	NA	11
CASSPEESVSPLHF	TGTGCCAGCTCACCAGAAGAAAGTGTTTCACCCCTCCACTTT	TRBV18	few	TRBJ1-6	NA	14
CSASSPGGAVQPQHF	TGCAGTGCTAGTTCCCCCGGGGGCGCGGTTCAGCCCCAGCATTTT	TRBV20-1	NA	TRBJ1-5	NA	15
CASSLEGVGTAFYEQYF	TGTGCCAGCAGTCTGGAAGGGGTAGGGACTGCCTTCTACGAGCAGTACTTC	TRBV7-6	many	TRBJ2-7	NA	17
CASRGPTVPYEQYF	TGTGCCAGCAGGGGACCGACCGTCCCCTACGAGCAGTACTTC	TRBV28	few	TRBJ2-7	NA	14
CSARQGADNSPLHF	TGCAGTGCTAGACAGGGAGCTGATAATTCACCCCTCCACTTT	TRBV20-1	many	TRBJ1-6	NA	14
CASSYWGGRGEQFF	TGTGCCAGCAGTTACTGGGGGGGGAGGGGTGAGCAGTTCTTC	TRBV6-2/TRBV6-3	NA	TRBJ2-1	TRBD2	14